This TCR beta chain was captured by sequencing in a study of OX40 agonist ivuxolimab in advanced cancers. Profiled with immunoSEQ multiplex PCR; TCRdb holds only in-frame clones, not every one. This table holds roughly 60,000 clones, about 89% found once. Germline CDR1 SGHRS, CDR2 YFSETQ. The CDR3 spans 17 residues. After removal of 1 base from V and 2 bases from J, the junction contained 7 bases not matched to a gene. The V gene is TRBV5-1, the J gene TRBJ2-3; 10 bases agree with TRBD2. The clonotype comes from an adult with an advanced solid tumor such as melanoma, head and neck, liver or kidney cancer. The specimen was CD4+ or CD8+ T cells sorted from blood, collected in a trial of the OX40 agonist ivuxolimab. The CDR3: CASSLSVGLANTDTQYF. The CDR3 DNA is TGCGCCAGCAGCTTGTCAGTGGGACTAGCGAACACAGATACGCAGTATTTT.